This entry is about one T cell receptor (beta chain). This record comes from a study of cytomegalovirus exposure and HLA in healthy donors. PCR was performed using 60 Vbeta and 13 Jbeta primers. Clones were sequenced by immunoSEQ multiplex PCR, and TCRdb holds only the in-frame ones, with some missing. Of about 160,000 clones detected, about 80% appear once; the ten largest clones hold about 4.3%. Germline V gene lookup returns CDR1 SGHNT and CDR2 YYREEE (reference sequence). V lost 4 bases, J lost 3 bases, and 6 bases stayed unmatched. The length of the CDR3 is 15 residues. The specimen sequenced was PBMCs. The sequence was collected from a man aged 25-45 years in good health and CMV-seronegative. This chain uses TRBV5-4 with TRBJ2-7; 11 bases are a match to TRBD1. CDR3 in amino acids: CASSKGTGGSYEQYF. The CDR3, as DNA: TGTGCCAGCAGCAAGGGGACAGGGGGGAGCTACGAGCAGTACTTC.